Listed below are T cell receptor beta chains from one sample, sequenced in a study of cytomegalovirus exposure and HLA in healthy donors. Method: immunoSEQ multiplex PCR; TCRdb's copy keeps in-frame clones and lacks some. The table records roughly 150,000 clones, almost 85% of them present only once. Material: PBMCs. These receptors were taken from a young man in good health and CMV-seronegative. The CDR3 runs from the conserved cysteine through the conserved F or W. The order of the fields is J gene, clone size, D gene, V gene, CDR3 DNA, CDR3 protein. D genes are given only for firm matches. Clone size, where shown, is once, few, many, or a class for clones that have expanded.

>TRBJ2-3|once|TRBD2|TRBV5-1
TGCGCCAGCAGGGGGGCGGGGGGGCCTTCCGATACGCAGTATTTT
CASRGAGGPSDTQYF
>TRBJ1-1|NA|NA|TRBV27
TGTGCCAGCAGTTTAGGGAGTAGGGCGGGCCAGAACACTGAAGCTTTCTTT
CASSLGSRAGQNTEAFF
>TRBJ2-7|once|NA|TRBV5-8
TGTGCCAGCAGCTTCGCCTACGAGCAGTACTTC
CASSFAYEQYF
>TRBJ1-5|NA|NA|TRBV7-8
TGTGCCAGCAGCTTACTAGGGGGGGGTTCACGTAGCAATCAGCCCCAGCATTTT
CASSLLGGGSRSNQPQHF
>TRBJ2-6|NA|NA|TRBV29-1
TGCAGCGTTTCAGAGGACTCTGGGGCCAACGTCCTGACTTTC
CSVSEDSGANVLTF
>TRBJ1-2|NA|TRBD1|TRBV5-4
TGTGCCAGCAGCTTAGGACAGGGGGCGCAAGGCTATGGCTACACCTTC
CASSLGQGAQGYGYTF
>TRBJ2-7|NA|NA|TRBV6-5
TGTGCCAGCAGTCCCAGAAGAACCTACGAGCAGTACTTC
CASSPRRTYEQYF
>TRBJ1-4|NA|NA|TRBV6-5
TGTGCCAGCAATAGACAGGTTACTGAAAAACTGTTTTTT
CASNRQVTEKLFF
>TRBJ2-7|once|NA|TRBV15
TGTGCCACCGGGAGATCCTATAACTACGAGCAGTACTTC
CATGRSYNYEQYF
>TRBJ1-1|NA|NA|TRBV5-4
TGTGCCAGCAGCTTCGGGGAGGACACTGAAGCTTTCTTT
CASSFGEDTEAFF
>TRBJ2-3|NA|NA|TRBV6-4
TGTGCCAGCAGTGAATCGAGCACAGATACGCAGTATTTT
CASSESSTDTQYF
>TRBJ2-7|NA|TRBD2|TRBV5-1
TGCGCCAGCAGCTTATGCCGGACTAGCGGGAGTTACGAGCAGTACTTC
CASSLCRTSGSYEQYF
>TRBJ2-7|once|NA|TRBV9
TGTGCCAGCAGCGTCTCCGGGTCAGAGCAGTACTTC
CASSVSGSEQYF
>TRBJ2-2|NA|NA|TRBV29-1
TGCAGCGTTGTAGCGCTGACTGAGGAGCTGTTTTTT
CSVVALTEELFF
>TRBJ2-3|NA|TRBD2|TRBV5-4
TGTGCCAGCAGTGCGCGGGGGGGCACAGATACGCAGTATTTT
CASSARGGTDTQYF
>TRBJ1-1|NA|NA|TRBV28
TGTGCCAGCAGTTCCGGGGGAGGGGAAGCGGCTGAAGCTTTCTTT
CASSSGGGEAAEAFF
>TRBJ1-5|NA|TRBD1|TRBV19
TGTGCCAGTAGTATGGCCCAGGGGGCGAACAATCAGCCCCAGCATTTT
CASSMAQGANNQPQHF
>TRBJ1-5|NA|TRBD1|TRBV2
TGTGCCAGCAGTGAGGGACAGCTAAATCAGCCCCAGCATTTT
CASSEGQLNQPQHF
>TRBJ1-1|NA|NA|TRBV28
TGTGCCAGCAGTTTTCAGGGGAACTCTGAAGCTTTCTTT
CASSFQGNSEAFF
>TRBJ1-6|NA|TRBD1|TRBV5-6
TGTGCCAGCAGCACCGGGACAGGGAGCATGGGTTCACCCCTCCACTTT
CASSTGTGSMGSPLHF
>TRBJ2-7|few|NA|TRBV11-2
TGTGCCAGCAGCTCCGGAGGGGTCAAGAGCTCCTACGAGCAGTACTTC
CASSSGGVKSSYEQYF
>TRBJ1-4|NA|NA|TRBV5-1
TGCGCCAGCAGCTTAAACCCTTCTGGCAGGGTGAATGATGAAAAACTGTTTTTT
CASSLNPSGRVNDEKLFF
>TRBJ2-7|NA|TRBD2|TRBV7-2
TGTGCCAGCAGCTTAAATGTTGTGACTAGCAACGAGCAGTACTTC
CASSLNVVTSNEQYF
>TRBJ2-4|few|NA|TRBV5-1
TGCGCCAGCAGCCAACGGGGCGGGACCAAAAACATTCAGTACTTC
CASSQRGGTKNIQYF
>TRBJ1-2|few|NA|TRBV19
TGTGCCAGTAGTTCGGGATCCACTAACTATGGCTACACCTTC
CASSSGSTNYGYTF
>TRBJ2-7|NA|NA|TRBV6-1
TGTGCCAGCAGTGAAGAGGGGACATTCCTCTACGAGCATTACTTC
CASSEEGTFLYEHYF
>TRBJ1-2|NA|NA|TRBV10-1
TGCGCCAGCAGCGAAGGACAGAACTATGGCTACACCTTC
CASSEGQNYGYTF
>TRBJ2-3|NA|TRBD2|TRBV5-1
TGCGCCAGCTCTTTCCTCCTAGCGGGGGACACAGATACGCAGTATTTT
CASSFLLAGDTDTQYF
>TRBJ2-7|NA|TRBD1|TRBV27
TGTGCCAGCAGTCCCGGGACAGGGGGCAACGAGCAGTACTTC
CASSPGTGGNEQYF
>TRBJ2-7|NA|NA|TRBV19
TGTGCCAGTAGTATGGACCCGGAGGAAGCGCAGTACTTC
CASSMDPEEAQYF